A single sample is the source of the 20 T cell receptor beta chains below, sequenced in a study of CD8+ T cells in alopecia areata. Isolated RNA was reverse transcribed into cDNA used as the sequencing template. Profiled with immunoSEQ multiplex PCR; TCRdb holds only in-frame clones, not every one. The sample has 100,000 to 150,000 clones; around 45% are singletons. The sequenced material came from NKG2D-low CD8+ T cells sorted from blood. The receptor source for this set is a human donor with alopecia areata.

The gene calls are TRBV2 and TRBJ2-7; D is undetermined. Trimming removed 4 bases from V and 4 bases from J, with 11 bases in between. Germline assignment: CDR1 SNHLY and CDR2 FYNNEI. The CDR3 contains 13 residues. The CDR3 nucleotides are TGTGCCAGCAGTGGGATCACAGATTACGAGCAGTACTTC. Its translation: CASSGITDYEQYF.

The chain recombines TRBV6-4 with TRBJ2-2, with TRBD2 identical over 7 bases. In germline, CDR1 is MRHNA, CDR2 SNTAGT. This CDR3 contains 15 residues. Unmatched junction bases numbered 5, after V lost 3 bases and J lost 4 bases. In DNA form, the CDR3 reads TGTGCCAGCAGTGAAAGGGCGGGAGCCACCGGGGAGCTGTTTTTT. Its translation: CASSERAGATGELFF.

The chain couples TRBV7-9 to TRBJ2-1, with a weak D call TRBD2 (6 bases). Germline CDR1 SEHNR, CDR2 FQNEAQ (reference sequence). Trimming cost V 6 bases and J 8 bases, with 8 bases left between them. The CDR3 is 11 residues long. The CDR3 loop reads CASRTSYEQFF. The CDR3 region has the DNA TGTGCCAGCAGGACTAGTTATGAGCAGTTCTTC.

The V call is TRBV29-1, the J call TRBJ2-5; the match to TRBD2 covers 7 bases. Trimming at V came to 4 bases and at J to 2 bases, leaving 4 bases not matched to a gene. Germline CDR1 reads SQVTM; CDR2 reads ANQGSEA. This CDR3 contains 13 residues. The CDR3 DNA reads TGCAGCGTTGTTCTAGCGGCTCAAGAGACCCAGTACTTC. Its protein is CSVVLAAQETQYF.

DNA for the CDR3: TGCGCCAGCAGCCAAGATCCACAGGGCTCAGCTAATGAGCAGTTCTTC. The encoded protein is CASSQDPQGSANEQFF. The V call is TRBV4-3, the J call TRBJ2-1, with D perhaps TRBD1 (6 bases). Trimming took off 0 bases at V and 7 bases at J, with 16 bases between the two ends. Germline V gene lookup returns CDR1 LGHNA and CDR2 YSLEER. This CDR3 region has 16 residues.

This chain joins TRBV30 and TRBJ1-2; the D gene is possibly TRBD1 (6 bases). The V gene lost 0 bases and the J gene lost 6 bases, with 11 bases spanning the gap. Germline V gene lookup returns CDR1 GTSNPN and CDR2 SVGIG (reference sequence). This CDR3 has 13 residues. In DNA, the CDR3 is TGTGCCTGGAGTGTCGGGGGGCCAGATGGCTACACCTTC. It yields the protein CAWSVGGPDGYTF.

Concerning this clone itself: At one end the junction does not follow the germline gene, possibly because of a read error. The rearrangement joins TRBV15 to TRBJ2-1; 10 bases agree with TRBD2. The CDR3 is made up of 14 amino acids. The germline CDR1 and CDR2 sequences are LNHNV and YYDKDF (reference sequence). The DNA for the CDR3 is TGTGCCACCAGCAGAGAGACAAGCGGGAGGGTGGAGGTCTTC. This gives the protein CATSRETSGRVEVF.

This clone was counted a single time. The rearrangement joins TRBV13 to TRBJ2-1; 9 bases line up with TRBD2. CDR1 PRHDT and CDR2 FYEKMQ come from the germline V gene (reference sequence). J gave up 5 bases and V 6 bases, and 14 bases lay outside the gene matches. The CDR3 runs 17 residues. CDR3 sequence (DNA): TGTGCCAGCAGTTCCACCTCTAGCGGGGAGAGGGACAATGAGCAGTTCTTC. This translates into CASSSTSSGERDNEQFF.

The V call is TRBV4-1, the J call TRBJ2-3; a possible D gene is TRBD2 (6 bases). The V and J ends lost 0 bases and 1 base respectively, with 11 bases between them. Germline values: CDR1 MGHRA, CDR2 YSYEKL. The CDR3 spans 16 residues. CDR3 sequence reads: CASSQDRRGGTDTQYF. CDR3 DNA: TGCGCCAGCAGCCAAGATCGGCGCGGGGGCACAGATACGCAGTATTTT.

The chain couples TRBV11-2 to TRBJ2-1; the D gene is possibly TRBD2 (6 bases). The V gene lost 4 bases and the J gene lost 7 bases, with 14 bases spanning the gap. The V gene's germline CDR1 is SGHAT and CDR2 FQNNGV. The CDR3 loop spans 14 amino acids. The CDR3 loop is CASSYREQRNEQFF. The DNA for the CDR3 is TGTGCCAGCAGCTATCGGGAGCAGAGGAATGAGCAGTTCTTC.

The V gene is TRBV28, the J gene TRBJ2-3; the D gene could be TRBD1 or TRBD2 (6 bases each). This CDR3 spans 14 amino acids. Germline lookup yields CDR1 MDHEN and CDR2 SYDVKM. V lost 3 bases to trimming and J lost 6 bases, with 13 bases between them. This chain's CDR3 is CASSFRGRGDTQYF. The CDR3 DNA sequence: TGTGCCAGCAGTTTCCGGGGGCGAGGGGATACGCAGTATTTT. The entire variable domain, with the rest obtained from reference TRBV28 and TRBJ2-3, is as follows: DVKVTQSSRYLVKRTGEKVFLECVQDMDHENMFWYRQDPGLGLRLIYFSYDVKMKEKGDIPEGYSVSREKKERFSLILESASTNQTSMYLCASSFRGRGDTQYFGPGTRLTVL.

This clone was recorded once. The V gene is TRBV30, the J gene TRBJ1-2; TRBD1 agrees at 7 bases. The CDR3 consists of 16 residues. Germline V gives CDR1 GTSNPN, CDR2 SVGIG (reference sequence). Trimming took 1 base from V and 3 from J; bases not matched to a gene: 11. The CDR3 sequence: CAWSDAVGTVHYGYTF. Written as DNA, the CDR3 is TGTGCCTGGAGTGACGCCGTCGGGACAGTTCACTATGGCTACACCTTC. The whole variable domain, remainder taken from reference TRBV30 and TRBJ1-2, is SQTIHQWPATLVQPVGSPLSLECTVEGTSNPNLYWYRQAAGRGLQLLFYSVGIGQISSEVPQNLSASRPQDRQFILSSKKLLLSDSGFYLCAWSDAVGTVHYGYTFGSGTRLTVV.

The chain carries TRBV29-1 and TRBJ2-7; D gene uncertain. In germline, CDR1 is SQVTM, CDR2 ANQGSEA. CDR3 length equals 11 residues. V lost 8 bases and J 5 bases, leaving 13 bases between the germline ends. The chain's CDR3 is CSSAPPDEQYF. The CDR3 DNA follows: TGCAGCTCTGCCCCACCCGACGAGCAGTACTTC.

The chain has TRBV20-1 and TRBJ1-5, with unresolved D. Germline V gives CDR1 DFQATT, CDR2 SNEGSKA (reference sequence). The CDR3 contains 8 residues. CDR3 amino acids: CLPEPQHF. CDR3 sequence (DNA): TGCCTGCCAGAGCCCCAGCATTTT.

The chain employs TRBV30 and TRBJ2-5; the match to TRBD2 covers 8 bases. Germline V CDR1 and CDR2: GTSNPN, SVGIG (reference sequence). With V trimmed by 4 bases and J by 4 bases, 11 bases remained unmatched. This CDR3 is 15 amino acids long. DNA for the CDR3: TGTGCCTGGAACGTTCCGGGGGGGCTGAGAGAGACCCAGTACTTC. Translating it yields CAWNVPGGLRETQYF. Based on the CDR3 plus reference TRBV30 and TRBJ2-5, the full variable domain is SQTIHQWPATLVQPVGSPLSLECTVEGTSNPNLYWYRQAAGRGLQLLFYSVGIGQISSEVPQNLSASRPQDRQFILSSKKLLLSDSGFYLCAWNVPGGLRETQYFGPGTRLLVL.

This clone appeared a few times. The genes are TRBV28 and TRBJ2-7, with a tentative D call TRBD2 (6 bases). This CDR3 is 14 amino acids long. Germline V CDR1 and CDR2: MDHEN, SYDVKM. V lost 5 bases and J 5 bases, leaving 16 bases between the germline ends. The CDR3 here is CASSVWRETHEQYF. CDR3 nucleotide sequence: TGTGCCAGCAGTGTCTGGCGGGAAACCCACGAGCAGTACTTC.

The chain is built from TRBV5-6 and TRBJ1-1; the D gene is possibly TRBD1 (6 bases). The CDR3 sequence is 14 residues long. Germline-derived CDR1 and CDR2 are SGHDT and YYEEEE. Trimming removed 4 bases at V and 2 bases at J, with 12 bases between. CDR3 bases: TGTGCCAGCAGCCTACGACAGGTAAACACTGAAGCTTTCTTT. Translation: CASSLRQVNTEAFF. Variable domain in full (rest from reference TRBV5-6 and TRBJ1-1): DAGVTQSPTHLIKTRGQQVTLRCSPKSGHDTVSWYQQALGQGPQFIFQYYEEEERQRGNFPDRFSGHQFPNYSSELNVNALLLGDSALYLCASSLRQVNTEAFFGQGTRLTVV.

J is TRBJ2-7 and V is TRBV4-1, with 11 bases lining up with TRBD1. V shed 5 bases and J 1 base; nucleotides not matched to a gene: 4. Looked up from germline, CDR1 is MGHRA and CDR2 is YSYEKL. This CDR3 region has 15 residues. CDR3 bases: TGCGCCAGCAGCTTCCGGGACAGGGGGTCCTACGAGCAGTACTTC. It translates to CASSFRDRGSYEQYF.

In its sample, this clone was seen a few times. This chain links TRBV29-1 with TRBJ2-6; 8 nucleotides match TRBD1. Germline V gene sequence: CDR1 SQVTM, CDR2 ANQGSEA. The CDR3 loop spans 16 amino acids. After removal of 5 bases from V and 2 bases from J, the junction contained 8 bases not matched to a gene. The CDR3 is CSVMTGEVAGANVLTF. For the CDR3, the DNA is TGCAGCGTTATGACAGGGGAAGTCGCTGGGGCCAACGTCCTGACTTTC.

The genes are TRBV29-1 and TRBJ2-1, with 16 bases that match TRBD2. The germline V gene has CDR1 SQVTM and CDR2 ANQGSEA. The CDR3 length is 16 residues. V trimming: 7 bases; J trimming: 2 bases; junction bases outside the gene matches: 5. CDR3 nucleotides: TGCAGCGCGACCGGGACTAGCGGGAGGGCCTACAATGAGCAGTTCTTC. Translating it yields CSATGTSGRAYNEQFF.